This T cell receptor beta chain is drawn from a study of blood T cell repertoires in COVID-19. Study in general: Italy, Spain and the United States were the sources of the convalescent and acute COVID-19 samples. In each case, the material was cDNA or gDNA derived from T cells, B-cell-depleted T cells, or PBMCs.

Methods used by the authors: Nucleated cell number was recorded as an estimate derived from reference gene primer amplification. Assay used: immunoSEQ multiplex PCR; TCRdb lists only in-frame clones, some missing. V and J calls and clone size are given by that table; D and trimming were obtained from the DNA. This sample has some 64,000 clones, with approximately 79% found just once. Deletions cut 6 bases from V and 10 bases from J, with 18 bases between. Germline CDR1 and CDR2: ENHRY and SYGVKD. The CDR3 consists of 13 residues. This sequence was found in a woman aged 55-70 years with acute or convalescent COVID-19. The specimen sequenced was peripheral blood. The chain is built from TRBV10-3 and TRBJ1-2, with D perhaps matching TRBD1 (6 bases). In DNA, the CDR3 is TGTGCCATCAGCGAGGGGACATCGGTATACTACACCTTC. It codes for CAISEGTSVYYTF.